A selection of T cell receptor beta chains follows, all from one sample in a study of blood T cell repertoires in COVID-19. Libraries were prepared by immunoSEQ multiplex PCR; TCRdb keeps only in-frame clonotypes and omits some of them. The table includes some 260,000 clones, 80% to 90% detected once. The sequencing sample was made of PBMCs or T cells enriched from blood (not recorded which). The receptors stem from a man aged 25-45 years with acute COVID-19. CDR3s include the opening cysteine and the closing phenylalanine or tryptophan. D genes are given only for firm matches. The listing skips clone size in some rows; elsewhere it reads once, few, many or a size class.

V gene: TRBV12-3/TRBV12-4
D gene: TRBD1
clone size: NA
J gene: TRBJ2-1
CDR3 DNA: TGTGCCAGCAGCGCAGGGGGCCATGAGCAGTTCTTC
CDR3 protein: CASSAGGHEQFF

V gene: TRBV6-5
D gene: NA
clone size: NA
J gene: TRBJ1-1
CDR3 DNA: TGTGCCAGCAGTTACTCACAGTCTTCGAGTACTGAAGCTTTCTTT
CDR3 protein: CASSYSQSSSTEAFF

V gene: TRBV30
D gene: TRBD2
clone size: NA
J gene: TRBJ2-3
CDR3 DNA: TGTGCCTGGAGTGGACCCTTAGCGGGAGTATTATCAACGCAGTATTTT
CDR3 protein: CAWSGPLAGVLSTQYF

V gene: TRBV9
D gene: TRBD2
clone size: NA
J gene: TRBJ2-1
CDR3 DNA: TGTGCCAGCGGGTCGGGAGGGGGGAGCTACAATGAGCAGTTCTTC
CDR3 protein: CASGSGGGSYNEQFF

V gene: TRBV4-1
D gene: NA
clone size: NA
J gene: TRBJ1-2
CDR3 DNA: TGCGCCAGCAGCCAAGAGGCCCGATACTATGGCTACACCTTC
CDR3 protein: CASSQEARYYGYTF

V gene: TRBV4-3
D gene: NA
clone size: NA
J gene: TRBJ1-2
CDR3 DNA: TGCGCCAGCAGCCAAGGCCGCGCCCTAGCTAACTATGGCTACACCTTC
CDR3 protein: CASSQGRALANYGYTF

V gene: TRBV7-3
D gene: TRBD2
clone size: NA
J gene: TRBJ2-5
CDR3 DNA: TGTGCCAGCAGCTTAAGCCTAGCGGGAAGCCAAGAGACCCAGTACTTC
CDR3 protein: CASSLSLAGSQETQYF

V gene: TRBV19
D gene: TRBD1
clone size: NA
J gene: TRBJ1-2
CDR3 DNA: TGTGCCAGTAGTGGACCTAGGGTGGGACAGAACTATGGCTACACCTTC
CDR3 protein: CASSGPRVGQNYGYTF

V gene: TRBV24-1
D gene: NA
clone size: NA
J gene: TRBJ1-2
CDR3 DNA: TGTGCCACCAGTGATCAACAGGGCACCTACACCTTC
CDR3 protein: CATSDQQGTYTF

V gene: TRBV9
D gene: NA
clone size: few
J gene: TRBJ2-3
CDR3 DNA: TGTGCCAGCAGCCCCCCTAGGAATACGCAGTATTTT
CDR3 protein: CASSPPRNTQYF

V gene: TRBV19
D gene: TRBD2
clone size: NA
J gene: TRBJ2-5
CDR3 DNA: TGTGCCAGTAGTATAGATCTAACAGCGGGGCAAGAGACCCAGTACTTC
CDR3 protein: CASSIDLTAGQETQYF

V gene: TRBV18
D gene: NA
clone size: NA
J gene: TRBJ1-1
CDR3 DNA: TGTGCCAGTTTCTTTCCTGGACTAACGAACACTGAAGCTTTCTTT
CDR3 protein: CASFFPGLTNTEAFF

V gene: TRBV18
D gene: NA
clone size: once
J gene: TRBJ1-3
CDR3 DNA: TGTGCCAGCTCACCAACCGGGTCCGGGTCTGGAAACACCATATATTTT
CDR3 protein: CASSPTGSGSGNTIYF

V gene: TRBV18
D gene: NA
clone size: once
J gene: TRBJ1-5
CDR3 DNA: TGTGCCAGCTCCGATCTCCCCAACGGGCCCCAGCATTTT
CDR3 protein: CASSDLPNGPQHF

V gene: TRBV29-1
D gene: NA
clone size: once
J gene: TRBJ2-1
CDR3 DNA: TGCAGCGTTAGTGCGGGGCCCAATGAGCAGTTCTTC
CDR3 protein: CSVSAGPNEQFF

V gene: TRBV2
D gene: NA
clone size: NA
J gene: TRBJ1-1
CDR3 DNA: TGTGCCAGCAGTGAAGCTAGGGGTTTCACTGAAGCTTTCTTT
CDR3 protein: CASSEARGFTEAFF

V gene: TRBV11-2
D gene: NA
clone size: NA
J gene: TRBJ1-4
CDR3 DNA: TGTGCCAGCAGCTTAGATTCGGCAGGGCGAGGAGAAAAACTGTTTTTT
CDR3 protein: CASSLDSAGRGEKLFF

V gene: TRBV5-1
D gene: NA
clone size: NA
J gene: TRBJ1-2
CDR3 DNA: TGCGCCAGCAGCTTGGTTTCAGGCGAGAACTATGGCTACACCTTC
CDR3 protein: CASSLVSGENYGYTF

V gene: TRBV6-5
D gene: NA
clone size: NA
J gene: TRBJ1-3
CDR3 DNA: TGTGCCAGCACGGCTCTACCAGGGAACACCATATATTTT
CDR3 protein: CASTALPGNTIYF

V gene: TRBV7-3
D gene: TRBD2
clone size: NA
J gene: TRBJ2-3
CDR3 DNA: TGTGCCAGCAGCGTACGGGGGACTAGTCGAGATACGCAGTATTTT
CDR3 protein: CASSVRGTSRDTQYF

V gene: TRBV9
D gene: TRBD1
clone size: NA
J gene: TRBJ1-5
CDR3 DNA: TGTGCCAGCAGCGAGGGGGCAGGGGATCAGCCCCAGCATTTT
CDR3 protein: CASSEGAGDQPQHF

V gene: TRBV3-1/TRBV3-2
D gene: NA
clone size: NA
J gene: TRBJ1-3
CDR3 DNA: TGTGCCAGCAGCCCACTTGGAGGGAGTATTCAGGGAAACACCATATATTTT
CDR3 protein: CASSPLGGSIQGNTIYF

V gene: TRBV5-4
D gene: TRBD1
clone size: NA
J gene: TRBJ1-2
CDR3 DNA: TGTGCCAGCGGGGGACAGGGAGTTGATGGCTACACCTTC
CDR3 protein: CASGGQGVDGYTF

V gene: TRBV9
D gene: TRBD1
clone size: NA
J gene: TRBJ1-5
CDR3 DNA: TGTGCCAGCAGCGGGGGGACAGGGGGCCGGCCCCAGCATTTT
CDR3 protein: CASSGGTGGRPQHF

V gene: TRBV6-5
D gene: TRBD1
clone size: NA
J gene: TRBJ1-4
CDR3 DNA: TGTGCCAGCAGTCCGCGGACAGGGGGAGTTGAAAAACTGTTTTTT
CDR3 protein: CASSPRTGGVEKLFF

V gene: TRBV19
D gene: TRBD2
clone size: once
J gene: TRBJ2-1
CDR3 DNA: TGTGCCAGTAGTATAGTGGGCCTGACTAGCGGACCTCACAATGAGCAGTTCTTC
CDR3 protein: CASSIVGLTSGPHNEQFF

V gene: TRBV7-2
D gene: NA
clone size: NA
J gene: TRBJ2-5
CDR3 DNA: TGTGCCAGCAGCTCAGTCCGGGGGCAAGAGACCCAGTACTTC
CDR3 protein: CASSSVRGQETQYF

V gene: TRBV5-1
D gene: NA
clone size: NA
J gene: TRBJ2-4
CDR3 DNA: TGCGCCAGCAGCTTGGCCGGCTCAGGGTCCGACATTCAGTACTTC
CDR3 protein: CASSLAGSGSDIQYF

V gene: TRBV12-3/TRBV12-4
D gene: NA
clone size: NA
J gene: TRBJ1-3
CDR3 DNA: TGTGCCAGCAGTTTCTACTCTGGAAACACCATATATTTT
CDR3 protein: CASSFYSGNTIYF

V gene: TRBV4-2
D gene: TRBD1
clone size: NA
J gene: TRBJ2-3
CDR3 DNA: TGTGCCAGCAGGGATCCGGGACAGGGGGCAGATACGCAGTATTTT
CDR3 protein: CASRDPGQGADTQYF

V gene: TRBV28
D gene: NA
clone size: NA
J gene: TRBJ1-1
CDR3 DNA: TGTGCCAGCAGCCTTCGGACATCTTGGGCTTTCTTT
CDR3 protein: CASSLRTSWAFF

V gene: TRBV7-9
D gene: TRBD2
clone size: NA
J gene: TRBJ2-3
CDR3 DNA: TGTGCCAGCAGCACCCTCTCCGGGCTCGGACTAGCGGGGGGGCCCACAGATACGCAGTATTTT
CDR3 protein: CASSTLSGLGLAGGPTDTQYF

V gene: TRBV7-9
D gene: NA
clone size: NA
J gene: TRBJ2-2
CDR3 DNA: TGTGCCAGCAAAATAGGTTCGACTAGAGGCACCGGGGAGCTGTTTTTT
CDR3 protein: CASKIGSTRGTGELFF

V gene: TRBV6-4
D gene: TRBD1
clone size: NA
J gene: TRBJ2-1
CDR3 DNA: TGTGCCAGCAGTGACTCCGGACAGGTCACCTACAATGAGCAGTTCTTC
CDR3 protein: CASSDSGQVTYNEQFF

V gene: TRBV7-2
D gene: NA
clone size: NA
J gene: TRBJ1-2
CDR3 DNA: TGTGCCAGCAGCTTAGACGGGAACAGTGGCTACACCTTC
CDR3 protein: CASSLDGNSGYTF

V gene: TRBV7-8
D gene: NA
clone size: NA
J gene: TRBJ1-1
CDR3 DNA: TGTGCCAGCAGCCGACAGTCTAACACTGAAGCTTTCTTT
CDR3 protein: CASSRQSNTEAFF